This passage covers 17 T cell receptor beta chains from one sample sequenced in a study of cytomegalovirus exposure and HLA in healthy donors. PCR used 60 Vbeta primers and 13 Jbeta primers. Clones were sequenced by immunoSEQ multiplex PCR, and TCRdb holds only the in-frame ones, with some missing. The profile covers about 76,000 clones, with about 76% appearing a single time and around 10% taken by the ten largest. The specimen sequenced was PBMCs. These TCRs come from a male donor in good health and CMV-seropositive.

CDR3 amino acids: CATSGTTYEQYF. CDR3 nucleotides: TGTGCCACCTCCGGGACTACCTACGAGCAGTACTTC. The chain couples TRBV10-3 to TRBJ2-7, with 7 bases aligning to TRBD2. Per the germline V gene, CDR1 is ENHRY and CDR2 is SYGVKD. The CDR3 sequence is 12 residues long. Trimming at V came to 10 bases and at J to 2 bases, leaving 5 bases not matched to a gene.

The chain employs TRBV23-1 and TRBJ1-1; D unresolved. TRBV23-1 carries the ORF label, with uncertain function. CDR3 length equals 18 residues. Trimming took off 2 bases at V and 0 bases at J, with 19 bases between the two ends. The CDR3 region is CASSQPPLVPGLNTEAFF. CDR3 nucleotides: TGCGCCAGCAGTCAACCCCCCCTCGTTCCGGGGTTGAACACTGAAGCTTTCTTT.

The rearrangement uses TRBV11-3 and TRBJ2-1; D perhaps matches TRBD2 (5 bases). V lost 1 base and J lost 2, with 15 bases in between. Germline CDR1 reads SGHNT; CDR2 reads YENEEA. The CDR3 has 17 residues. The chain's CDR3 is CASSLGSTGSPYNEQFF. The CDR3 DNA reads TGTGCCAGCAGCTTAGGCTCGACGGGGAGTCCCTACAATGAGCAGTTCTTC.

This chain links TRBV5-4 with TRBJ2-7; 15 nucleotides agree with TRBD2. CDR3 length: 16 residues. The V and J ends lost 4 bases and 2 bases, in that order; junction bases with no gene match: 4. CDR1 and CDR2 from the germline V gene are SGHNT and YYREEE (reference sequence). CDR3 residues: CASSRGLAGGTYEQYF. The CDR3 DNA reads TGTGCCAGCAGCCGAGGACTAGCGGGAGGGACCTACGAGCAGTACTTC.

The rearrangement links TRBV2 to TRBJ2-1, with D unclear. The CDR3 has 13 residues. The germline V and J ends were trimmed by 5 bases and 3 bases, with 8 bases remaining between them. Germline loops: CDR1 SNHLY, CDR2 FYNNEI. The CDR3 sequence is CASSPRGYNEQFF. The CDR3 coding sequence is TGTGCCAGCAGTCCCCGCGGCTACAATGAGCAGTTCTTC.

In this sample, this clone turned up a few times. V and J are TRBV5-4 and TRBJ2-7; possibly TRBD1 for D (5 bases). The CDR3 consists of 14 residues. Germline CDR1 reads SGHNT; CDR2 reads YYREEE (reference sequence). The germline V and J ends were trimmed by 2 bases and 2 bases, with 11 bases remaining between them. Written as DNA, the CDR3 is TGTGCCAGCAGCTTACTGGACACGACCTACGAGCAGTACTTC. It translates to CASSLLDTTYEQYF.

This clone was counted a few times. This chain links TRBV6-6 with TRBJ1-2; 7 nucleotides line up with TRBD1. CDR1 is MNHNY, CDR2 SVGAGI, per germline (reference sequence). This CDR3 is built from 15 residues. V dropped 4 bases and J dropped 1; count of bases not matched to a gene: 6. The CDR3, as DNA: TGTGCCAGCAGTTTTGATGGGACAGTTAACTATGGCTACACCTTC. Protein sequence: CASSFDGTVNYGYTF.

V gene TRBV30 combines with J gene TRBJ2-3; D perhaps matches TRBD2 (5 bases). Germline CDR1 and CDR2: GTSNPN and SVGIG (reference sequence). Between the trimmed V and J ends, which lost 1 base and 0 bases, there was a span of 11 bases. The CDR3 consists of 15 residues. The CDR3 DNA is TGTGCCTGGAGTGAGAACGGACTGAGCACAGATACGCAGTATTTT. Protein product: CAWSENGLSTDTQYF.

This clone came up once. V and J are TRBV5-6 and TRBJ2-7; TRBD1 is a possible D gene (6 bases). The V gene lost 2 bases and the J gene lost 5 bases, with 14 bases spanning the gap. The germline CDR1 and CDR2 sequences are SGHDT and YYEEEE. The CDR3 spans 14 residues. DNA for the CDR3: TGTGCCAGCAGCTTCTCAGGGGCTATCGACGAGCAGTACTTC. This encodes CASSFSGAIDEQYF.

This clone appeared a few times. The chain combines TRBV27 with TRBJ2-3; 7 nucleotides align to TRBD2. The germline V gene has CDR1 MNHEY and CDR2 SMNVEV (reference sequence). This CDR3 contains 15 residues. V was clipped by 2 bases and J by 5 bases; unmatched bases: 7. The CDR3 DNA reads as TGTGCCAGCAGTTTAGCGGGAGTGTATTTAGATACGCAGTATTTT. It specifies CASSLAGVYLDTQYF.

V gene TRBV5-5 combines with J gene TRBJ1-2; D is undetermined. V lost 0 bases and J lost 2, with 14 bases in between. Germline V CDR1 and CDR2: SGHKS, YYEKEE (reference sequence). CDR3 length equals 16 residues. The CDR3 DNA sequence: TGTGCCAGCAGCTTGGCCGGCTGGGGAGGGAACTATGGCTACACCTTC. Translating it yields CASSLAGWGGNYGYTF.

The chain couples TRBV5-5 to TRBJ2-3; possible D gene TRBD1, 5 bases. V was pared by 5 bases and J by 5 bases, with 15 bases between. CDR1 is SGHKS, CDR2 YYEKEE, per germline (reference sequence). The CDR3 extends over 14 amino acids. DNA for the CDR3: TGTGCCAGCAGTCGGGTTGCCAGGGTAGATACGCAGTATTTT. Encoded protein: CASSRVARVDTQYF. The whole variable domain, filled in from reference TRBV5-5 and TRBJ2-3, reads DAGVTQSPTHLIKTRGQQVTLRCSPISGHKSVSWYQQVLGQGPQFIFQYYEKEERGRGNFPDRFSARQFPNYSSELNVNALLLGDSALYLCASSRVARVDTQYFGPGTRLTVL.

The V call is TRBV5-6, the J call TRBJ2-1; no firm D call. This CDR3 is built from 11 residues. Germline CDR1 reads SGHDT; CDR2 reads YYEEEE. V was pared by 4 bases and J by 5 bases, with 4 bases between. Here the CDR3 reads CASSQDNEQFF. The DNA for the CDR3 is TGTGCCAGCAGCCAGGACAATGAGCAGTTCTTC.

Turning to this clone: Other nucleotide sequences in the sample specify the same CDR3. This chain links TRBV29-1 with TRBJ2-5, with a weak D call TRBD1 (8 bases). This CDR3 region has 14 residues. Deletions cut 3 bases from V and 2 bases from J, with 13 bases between. Germline CDR1 is SQVTM and CDR2 is ANQGSEA. For the CDR3, the DNA is TGCAGCGTTGAGTTACAGGGGGGGCAAGAGACCCAGTACTTC. Translation gives CSVELQGGQETQYF.

The rearrangement joins TRBV6-1 to TRBJ2-2, with D tentatively TRBD1 (7 bases). Germline values: CDR1 MNHNS, CDR2 SASEGT. There are 13 residues in the CDR3. DNA for the CDR3: TGTGCGGAGGGGGCCGGGGACACCGGGGAGCTGTTTTTT. Protein sequence: CAEGAGDTGELFF.

This chain joins TRBV6-1 and TRBJ2-1, with D unclear. CDR1 MNHNS and CDR2 SASEGT come from the germline V gene. The V end lost 1 base, the J end lost 0 bases, and 7 bases lay between the germline ends. This CDR3 contains 15 residues. The CDR3: CASSEGVFSYNEQFF. The CDR3 coding sequence is TGTGCCAGCAGTGAAGGAGTTTTCTCCTACAATGAGCAGTTCTTC.

The chain couples TRBV5-1 to TRBJ2-2; 7 bases fit TRBD2. Germline trimming cut 3 bases from V and 1 base from J; bases unmatched to any gene: 9. CDR3 length: 17 amino acids. In germline, CDR1 is SGHRS, CDR2 YFSETQ. The CDR3 loop reads CASSSRGIRGNTGELFF. CDR3 DNA: TGCGCCAGCAGCTCGCGGGGGATTCGGGGGAACACCGGGGAGCTGTTTTTT.